This record looks at one T cell receptor beta chain sequence and its context. Assay used: immunoSEQ multiplex PCR; TCRdb lists only in-frame clones, some missing. This table holds more than 250,000 clones, less than 90% found once. This sample stems from a study of blood T cell repertoires in COVID-19. This receptor was identified in a man aged 55 to 70 who had recovered from COVID-19. The specimen sequenced was peripheral blood.

CDR3 in DNA: TGTGCCAGTAGAAAGGACAGGACTAGCAATCAGCCCCAGCATTTT. Protein: CASRKDRTSNQPQHF. The chain joins TRBV19 to TRBJ1-5, with TRBD1 matching over 7 bases. CDR3 length equals 15 residues. The germline V gene has CDR1 LNHDA and CDR2 SQIVND (reference sequence). Trimming at V came to 6 bases and at J to 0 bases, leaving 5 bases not matched to a gene.